Listed below are T cell receptor beta chains from one sample, sequenced in a study of T cells in tuberculosis. The protocol was immunoSEQ multiplex PCR, while the TCRdb copy is restricted to in-frame clones and leaves out a portion. Of about 38,000 clones detected, approximately 94% appear once; the ten largest clones hold roughly 4%. Sequenced here: PBMCs, sampled at tuberculosis diagnosis. The receptors derive from an adult with tuberculosis. Each CDR3 is given with its conserved first and last residue. D genes are given only for firm matches. Clone sizes are given selectively: once, few, many, or a class where the clone is expanded.

V gene	J gene	D gene	clone size	CDR3 length	CDR3 DNA	CDR3 protein
TRBV7-3	TRBJ2-1	-	-	16	TGTGCCAGCAGCCCCGTTGGGACCTCAGGGGAAAATGAGCAGTTCTTC	CASSPVGTSGENEQFF
TRBV2	TRBJ1-2	TRBD1	-	14	TGTGCCAGCAGCGATTTTTTTACAGGGGGTCTGTTCACCTTC	CASSDFFTGGLFTF
TRBV10-2	TRBJ2-7	TRBD1	-	14	TGCGCCAGCAGCGGGACAGCCCCCTCCTACGAGCAGTACTTC	CASSGTAPSYEQYF
TRBV6-4	TRBJ2-1	-	-	15	TGTGCCAGCAGTAAGGACTTTACCTATTACAATGAGCAGTTCTTC	CASSKDFTYYNEQFF
TRBV27	TRBJ1-5	-	-	14	TGTGCCAGCAGGGTGGCACATAGCAATCAGCCCCAGCATTTT	CASRVAHSNQPQHF
TRBV5-1	TRBJ2-4	TRBD1	once	14	TGCGCCAGCAGCTTCGACAGGGTCAAAAACATTCAGTACTTC	CASSFDRVKNIQYF
TRBV29-1	TRBJ1-5	TRBD1	-	14	TGCAGCGTTTCGCAGGGGGTCGCCGTGGAGCCCCAGCATTTT	CSVSQGVAVEPQHF
TRBV7-9	TRBJ1-1	-	-	15	TGTGCCAGCAGCCCGAGAGGAGACCCAAACACTGAAGCTTTCTTT	CASSPRGDPNTEAFF
TRBV28	TRBJ1-2	TRBD1	once	14	TGTGCCAGCAGTTCGGGGACAGGGGGCGGAGGCTACACCTTC	CASSSGTGGGGYTF
TRBV12-5	TRBJ2-1	TRBD1	once	15	TGTGCTAGTGGCCCGGGACAGGGAACCTACAATGAGCAGTTCTTC	CASGPGQGTYNEQFF
TRBV27	TRBJ2-2	TRBD1	-	16	TGTGCCAGCGGTTTTTCCGGGACAGCGAACACCGGGGAGCTGTTTTTT	CASGFSGTANTGELFF
TRBV5-1	TRBJ1-4	TRBD1	-	15	TGCGCCAGCAGTATAAACAGGGGAAACAATGAAAAACTGTTTTTT	CASSINRGNNEKLFF
TRBV5-4	TRBJ2-2	TRBD1	-	16	TGTGCCAGCAGCGAGGGACAGGGGGCCGTCACCGGGGAGCTGTTTTTT	CASSEGQGAVTGELFF
TRBV29-1	TRBJ2-2	TRBD2	-	15	TGCAGCGCCGGGCAGGGAGGGAGATCCACCGGGGAGCTGTTTTTT	CSAGQGGRSTGELFF
TRBV27	TRBJ1-4	-	few	15	TGTGCCAGCAGTTTATCGTGGCAGGATAATGAAAAACTGTTTTTT	CASSLSWQDNEKLFF
TRBV7-3	TRBJ2-5	-	-	14	TGTGCCAGCAGTCAAGGACTAAGCCAAGAGACCCAGTACTTC	CASSQGLSQETQYF
TRBV10-3	TRBJ2-2	-	-	15	TGTGCCACCCAGTCGGGCAGGGGTAACACCGGGGAGCTGTTTTTT	CATQSGRGNTGELFF
TRBV12-5	TRBJ2-7	-	-	14	TGTGCTAGTGGTTGGGGGGTTGGGTCCTACGAGCAGTACTTC	CASGWGVGSYEQYF
TRBV5-1	TRBJ1-5	-	-	16	TGCGCCAGCAGCTTGGGGGGCGACGGTAGCAATCAGCCCCAGCATTTT	CASSLGGDGSNQPQHF
TRBV6-1	TRBJ2-7	TRBD1	-	15	TGTGCCAGCAGGACCGGGACAGGGGTTGCCTACGAGCAGTACTTC	CASRTGTGVAYEQYF
TRBV6-5	TRBJ1-4	-	-	14	TGTGCCAGCCGCCAGGGTCCCCGGTATGAAAAACTGTTTTTT	CASRQGPRYEKLFF
TRBV5-1	TRBJ2-2	TRBD2	-	18	TGCGCCAGCAGCGTCCGGACTAGCGGGGGCCAGTACACCGGGGAGCTGTTTTTT	CASSVRTSGGQYTGELFF
TRBV28	TRBJ1-2	-	-	12	TGTGCCAGCAGCCTAGGGGGCTATGGCTACACCTTC	CASSLGGYGYTF
TRBV30	TRBJ1-2	-	-	14	TGTGCCTGGAGAGGGGCCAACCGTTTATATGGCTACACCTTC	CAWRGANRLYGYTF
TRBV10-3	TRBJ1-5	TRBD1	-	17	TGTGCCATCAGTGAGCCAGGACAGGGAAATTTAAATCAGCCCCAGCATTTT	CAISEPGQGNLNQPQHF
TRBV7-2	TRBJ2-5	TRBD2	-	14	TGTGCCAGCGGAGCGGGGGGGATAGGCGAGACCCAGTACTTC	CASGAGGIGETQYF
TRBV7-8	TRBJ1-5	-	once	14	TGTGCCAGCAGCCCCCGGGGGGGTAATCAGCCCCAGCATTTT	CASSPRGGNQPQHF
TRBV10-3	TRBJ2-1	TRBD2	-	19	TGTGCCTCTAGGGGTCGCGGACTAGCGGGCGCCCCAGTTTACAATGAGCAGTTCTTC	CASRGRGLAGAPVYNEQFF
TRBV7-9	TRBJ1-5	TRBD1	once	14	TGTGCCAGCAGCTACGGGACAGGCTCCCAGCCCCAGCATTTT	CASSYGTGSQPQHF
TRBV5-1	TRBJ2-5	TRBD1	-	16	TGCGCCAGCAGCTACTGGGACAGGGGGCGCCCGGAGACCCAGTACTTC	CASSYWDRGRPETQYF
TRBV5-1	TRBJ1-5	-	-	15	TGCGCCAGCAGCTTGGGGGGCTCTGGGGCTCAGCCCCAGCATTTT	CASSLGGSGAQPQHF
TRBV27	TRBJ2-6	-	-	16	TGTGCCAGCAGTTTGAGTGGGGGGAAGGGGGCCAACGTCCTGACTTTC	CASSLSGGKGANVLTF
TRBV6-1	TRBJ2-7	-	-	14	TGTGCCAGCAGTGCTGCTGGGGGCTGGCCCGAGCAGTACTTC	CASSAAGGWPEQYF
TRBV5-6	TRBJ2-3	-	once	14	TGTGCCAGCAGTTATGTTTCTTACACAGATACGCAGTATTTT	CASSYVSYTDTQYF
TRBV27	TRBJ1-2	-	-	16	TGTGCCAGCATCCCCCCGGGACTAGGGGAGGACTATGGCTACACCTTC	CASIPPGLGEDYGYTF
TRBV27	TRBJ2-1	TRBD2	-	16	TGTGCCAGCAGTCACACGGGACTAGCGACCTACAATGAGCAGTTCTTC	CASSHTGLATYNEQFF
TRBV10-2	TRBJ2-7	TRBD1	-	14	TGCGCCAGCAGCGCCGGGACAGGGGGCGACGAGCAGTACTTC	CASSAGTGGDEQYF
TRBV7-9	TRBJ1-4	TRBD1	-	15	TGTGCCAGCAGCCAATCGACAGGGGGCTTTGAAAAACTGTTTTTT	CASSQSTGGFEKLFF
TRBV7-9	TRBJ1-2	-	-	14	TGTGCCAGCAGCTCTGCGTCAACCCCATGGGGCTACACCTTC	CASSSASTPWGYTF
TRBV11-1	TRBJ2-2	-	-	14	TGTGCCAGCAGCTTAGGCCAGGGCATCGGGGAGCTGTTTTTT	CASSLGQGIGELFF
TRBV28	TRBJ1-6	TRBD1	-	16	TGTGCCAGCAGTTTTTCAGGGGGCTCCTATAATTCACCCCTCCACTTT	CASSFSGGSYNSPLHF
TRBV6-5	TRBJ1-1	TRBD1	-	13	TGTGCCAGTCACAGGGGGCGCGGGTCTGAAGCTTTCTTT	CASHRGRGSEAFF
TRBV13	TRBJ1-5	TRBD1	-	15	TGTGCCAGCAGCTTAGGGGACAGGGGGAATCAGCCCCAGCATTTT	CASSLGDRGNQPQHF
TRBV6-1	TRBJ1-6	-	-	14	TGTGCCAGCAGAAGGGAGGGTGGACCGCCACCCCTCCACTTT	CASRREGGPPPLHF